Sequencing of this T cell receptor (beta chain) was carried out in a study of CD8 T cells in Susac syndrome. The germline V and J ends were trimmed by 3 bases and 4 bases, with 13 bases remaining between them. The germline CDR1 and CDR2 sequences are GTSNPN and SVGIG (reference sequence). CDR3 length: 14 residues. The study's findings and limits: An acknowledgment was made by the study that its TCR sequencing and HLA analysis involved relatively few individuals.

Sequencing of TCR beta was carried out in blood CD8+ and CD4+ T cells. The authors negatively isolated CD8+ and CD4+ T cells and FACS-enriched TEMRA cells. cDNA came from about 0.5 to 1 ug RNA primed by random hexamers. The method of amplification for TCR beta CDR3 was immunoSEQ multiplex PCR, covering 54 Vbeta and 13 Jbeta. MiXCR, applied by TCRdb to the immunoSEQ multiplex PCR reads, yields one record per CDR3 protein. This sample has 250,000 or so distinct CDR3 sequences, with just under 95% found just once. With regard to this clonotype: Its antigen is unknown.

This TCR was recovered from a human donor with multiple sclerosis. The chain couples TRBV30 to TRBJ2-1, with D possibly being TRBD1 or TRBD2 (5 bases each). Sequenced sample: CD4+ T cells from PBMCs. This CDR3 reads CAWRRDAKYNEQFF. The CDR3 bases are TGTGCCTGGAGAAGGGACGCCAAATACAATGAGCAGTTCTTC.